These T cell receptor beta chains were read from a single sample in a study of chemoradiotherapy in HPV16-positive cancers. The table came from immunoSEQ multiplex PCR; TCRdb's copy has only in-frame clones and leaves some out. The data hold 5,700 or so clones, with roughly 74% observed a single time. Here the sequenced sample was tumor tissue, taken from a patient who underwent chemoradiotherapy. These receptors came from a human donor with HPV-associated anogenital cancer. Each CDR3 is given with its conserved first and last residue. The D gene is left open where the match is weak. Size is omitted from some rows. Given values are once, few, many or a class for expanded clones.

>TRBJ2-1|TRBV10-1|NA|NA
CASIIQTGLAYNEQFF
TGCGCCAGCATAATTCAGACTGGCCTTGCCTACAATGAGCAGTTCTTC
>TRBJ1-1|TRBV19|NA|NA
CASSYIGGNTEAFF
TGTGCCAGTAGTTATATCGGGGGTAACACTGAAGCTTTCTTT
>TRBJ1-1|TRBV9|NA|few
CASSVEGHPNTEAFF
TGTGCCAGCAGCGTAGAGGGACACCCGAACACTGAAGCTTTCTTT
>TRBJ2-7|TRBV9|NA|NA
CASSGEGGGWSYEQYF
TGTGCCAGCAGCGGAGAGGGGGGCGGATGGTCCTACGAGCAGTACTTC
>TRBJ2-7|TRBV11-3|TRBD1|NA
CASRLGQGKDYEQYF
TGTGCCAGCAGACTTGGACAGGGAAAAGACTACGAGCAGTACTTC
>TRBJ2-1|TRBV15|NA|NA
CATSREEGLARTHEQFF
TGTGCCACCAGCAGAGAAGAAGGCCTAGCGAGAACGCACGAGCAGTTCTTC
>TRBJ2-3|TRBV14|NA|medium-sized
CASSKVRGSTDTQYF
TGTGCCAGCAGCAAAGTTAGGGGTAGCACAGATACGCAGTATTTT
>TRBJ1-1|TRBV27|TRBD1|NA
CAAQGPEGAFF
TGTGCCGCACAGGGGCCGGAGGGAGCTTTCTTT
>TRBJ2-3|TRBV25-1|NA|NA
CASSDRSADTQYF
TGTGCCAGCAGTGATCGGTCAGCGGATACGCAGTATTTT
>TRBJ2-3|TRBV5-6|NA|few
CASSLAGADTQYF
TGTGCCAGCAGCTTGGCTGGGGCAGATACGCAGTATTTT
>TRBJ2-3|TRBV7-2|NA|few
CASSVTLTRTDTQYF
TGTGCCAGCAGCGTGACGCTTACCCGCACAGATACGCAGTATTTT
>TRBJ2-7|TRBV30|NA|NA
CAWDAGTKSEQYF
TGTGCCTGGGATGCAGGAACAAAAAGCGAGCAGTACTTC
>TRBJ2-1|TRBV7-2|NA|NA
CASSIGRNNEQFF
TGTGCCAGCAGCATCGGACGGAACAATGAGCAGTTCTTC
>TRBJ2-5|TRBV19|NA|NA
CASSMAPRQAGETQYF
TGTGCCAGTAGTATGGCCCCCCGGCAGGCTGGGGAGACCCAGTACTTC
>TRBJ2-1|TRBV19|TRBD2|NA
CASQWGTSWNEQFF
TGTGCCAGTCAATGGGGGACTAGCTGGAATGAGCAGTTCTTC